This T cell receptor beta chain is drawn from a study of blood T cell repertoires in COVID-19. The assay was immunoSEQ multiplex PCR, and TCRdb's table has in-frame clones only and misses some. The sample records approximately 250,000 clones, about 85% being singletons. CDR1 is SGHDN and CDR2 is FVKESK in the germline V gene. The CDR3 runs 17 residues. The V segment lost 3 bases and the J segment 1 base; nucleotides outside the gene matches: 3. The sequenced material came from peripheral blood. This chain links TRBV14 with TRBJ2-1, with 13 bases that match TRBD2. The sequence was collected from a woman in her fifties or sixties with active or convalescent COVID-19. The CDR3 region is CASSHPLAGGSYNEQFF. CDR3 coding DNA: TGTGCCAGCAGCCATCCACTAGCGGGAGGGTCCTACAATGAGCAGTTCTTC.